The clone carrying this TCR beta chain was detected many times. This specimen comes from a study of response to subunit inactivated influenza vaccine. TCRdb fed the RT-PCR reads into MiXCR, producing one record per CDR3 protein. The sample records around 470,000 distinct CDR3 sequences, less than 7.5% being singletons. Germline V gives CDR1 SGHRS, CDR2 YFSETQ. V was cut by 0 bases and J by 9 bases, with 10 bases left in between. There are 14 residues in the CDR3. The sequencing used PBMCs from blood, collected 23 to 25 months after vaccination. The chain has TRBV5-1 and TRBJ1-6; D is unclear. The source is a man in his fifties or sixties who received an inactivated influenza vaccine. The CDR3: CASSLVGYRSPLHF. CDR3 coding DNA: TGCGCCAGCAGCTTGGTAGGGTACCGTTCACCCCTCCACTTT.